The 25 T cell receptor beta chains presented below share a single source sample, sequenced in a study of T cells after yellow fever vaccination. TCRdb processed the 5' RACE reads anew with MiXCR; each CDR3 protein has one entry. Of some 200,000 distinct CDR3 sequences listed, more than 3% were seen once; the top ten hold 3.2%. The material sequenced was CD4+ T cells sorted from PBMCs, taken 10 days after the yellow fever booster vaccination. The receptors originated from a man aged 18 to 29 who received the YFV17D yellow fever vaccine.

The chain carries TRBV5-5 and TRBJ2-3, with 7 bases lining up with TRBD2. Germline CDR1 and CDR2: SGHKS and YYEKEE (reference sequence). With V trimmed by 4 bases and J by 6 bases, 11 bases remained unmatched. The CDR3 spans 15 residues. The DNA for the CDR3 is TGTGCCAGCAGCATCGATTTGGGAGGGAGGGATACGCAGTATTTT. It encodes CASSIDLGGRDTQYF.

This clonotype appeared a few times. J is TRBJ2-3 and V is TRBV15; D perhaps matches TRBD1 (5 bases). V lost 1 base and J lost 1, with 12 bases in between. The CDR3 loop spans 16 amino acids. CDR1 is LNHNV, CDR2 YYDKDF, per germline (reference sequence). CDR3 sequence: CATSRVGMTGTDTQYF. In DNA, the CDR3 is TGTGCCACCAGCAGAGTTGGGATGACAGGCACAGATACGCAGTATTTT.

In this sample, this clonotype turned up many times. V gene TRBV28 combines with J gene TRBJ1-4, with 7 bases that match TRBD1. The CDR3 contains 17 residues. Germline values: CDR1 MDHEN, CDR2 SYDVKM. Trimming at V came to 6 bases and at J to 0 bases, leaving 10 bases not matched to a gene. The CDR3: CASSPPRDSATNEKLFF. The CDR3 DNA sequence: TGTGCCAGCAGCCCACCCCGGGACAGCGCAACTAATGAAAAACTGTTTTTT. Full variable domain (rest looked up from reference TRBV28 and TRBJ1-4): DVKVTQSSRYLVKRTGEKVFLECVQDMDHENMFWYRQDPGLGLRLIYFSYDVKMKEKGDIPEGYSVSREKKERFSLILESASTNQTSMYLCASSPPRDSATNEKLFFGSGTQLSVL.

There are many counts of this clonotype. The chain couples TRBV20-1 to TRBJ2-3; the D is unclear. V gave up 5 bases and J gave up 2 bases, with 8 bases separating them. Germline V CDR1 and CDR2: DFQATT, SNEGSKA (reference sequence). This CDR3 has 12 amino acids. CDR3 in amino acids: CSAPLYTDTQYF. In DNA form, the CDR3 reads TGCAGTGCTCCTCTCTACACAGATACGCAGTATTTT.

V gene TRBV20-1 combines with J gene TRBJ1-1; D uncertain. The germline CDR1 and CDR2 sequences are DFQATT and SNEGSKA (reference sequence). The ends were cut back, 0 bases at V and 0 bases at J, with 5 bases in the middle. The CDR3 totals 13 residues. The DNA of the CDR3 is TGCAGTGCTAGAGAGAGCTTGAACACTGAAGCTTTCTTT. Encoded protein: CSARESLNTEAFF.

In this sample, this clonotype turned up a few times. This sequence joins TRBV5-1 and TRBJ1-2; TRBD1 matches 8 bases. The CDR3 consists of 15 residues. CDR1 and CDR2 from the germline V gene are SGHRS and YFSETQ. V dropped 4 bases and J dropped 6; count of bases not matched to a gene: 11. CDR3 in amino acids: CASSPGQGLADGYTF. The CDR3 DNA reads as TGCGCCAGCAGCCCAGGACAGGGACTGGCAGATGGCTACACCTTC.

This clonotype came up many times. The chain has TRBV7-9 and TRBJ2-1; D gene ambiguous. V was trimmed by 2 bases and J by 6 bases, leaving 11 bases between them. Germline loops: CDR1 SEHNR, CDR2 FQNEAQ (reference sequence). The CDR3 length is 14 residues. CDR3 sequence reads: CASSLPLSPNEQFF. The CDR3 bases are TGTGCCAGCAGCTTACCACTCAGCCCCAATGAGCAGTTCTTC. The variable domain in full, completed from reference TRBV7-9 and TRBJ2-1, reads DTGVSQNPRHKITKRGQNVTFRCDPISEHNRLYWYRQTLGQGPEFLTYFQNEAQLEKSRLLSDRFSAERPKGSFSTLEIQRTEQGDSAMYLCASSLPLSPNEQFFGPGTRLTVL.

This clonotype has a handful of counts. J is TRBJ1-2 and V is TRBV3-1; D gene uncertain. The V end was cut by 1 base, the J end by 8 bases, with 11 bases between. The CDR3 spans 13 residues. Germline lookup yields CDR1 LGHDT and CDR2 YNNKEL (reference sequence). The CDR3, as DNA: TGTGCCAGCAGCCAAGCAGCCCCGGGAGGCTACACCTTC. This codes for CASSQAAPGGYTF.

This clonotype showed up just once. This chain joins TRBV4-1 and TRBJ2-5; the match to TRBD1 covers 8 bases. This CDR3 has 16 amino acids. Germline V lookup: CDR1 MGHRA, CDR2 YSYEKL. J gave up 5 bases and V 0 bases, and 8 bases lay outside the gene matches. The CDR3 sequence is CASSQEEQGDTETQYF. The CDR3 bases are TGCGCCAGCAGCCAAGAGGAACAGGGGGATACGGAGACCCAGTACTTC.

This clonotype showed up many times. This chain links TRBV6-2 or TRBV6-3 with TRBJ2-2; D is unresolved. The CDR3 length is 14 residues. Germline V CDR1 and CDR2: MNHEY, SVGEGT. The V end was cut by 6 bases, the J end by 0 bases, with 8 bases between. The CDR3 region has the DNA TGTGCCAGCAGAAATGGGGCGAACACCGGGGAGCTGTTTTTT. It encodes CASRNGANTGELFF.

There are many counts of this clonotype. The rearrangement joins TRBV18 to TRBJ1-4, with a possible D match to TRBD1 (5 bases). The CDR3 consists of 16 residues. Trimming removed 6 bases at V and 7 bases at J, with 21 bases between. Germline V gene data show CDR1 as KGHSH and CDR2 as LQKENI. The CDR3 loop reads CASSPNTGTGGEKLFF. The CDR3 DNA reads TGTGCCAGCTCCCCCAATACCGGGACGGGCGGTGAAAAACTGTTTTTT.

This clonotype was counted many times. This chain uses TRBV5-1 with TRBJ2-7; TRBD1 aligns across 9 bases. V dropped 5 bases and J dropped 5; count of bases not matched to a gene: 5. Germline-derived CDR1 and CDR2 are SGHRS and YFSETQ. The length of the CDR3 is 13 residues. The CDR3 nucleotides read TGCGCCAGCAGATGGACAGGGGACAACGAGCAGTACTTC. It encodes CASRWTGDNEQYF. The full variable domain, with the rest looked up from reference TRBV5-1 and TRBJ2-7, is KAGVTQTPRYLIKTRGQQVTLSCSPISGHRSVSWYQQTPGQGLQFLFEYFSETQRNKGNFPGRFSGRQFSNSRSEMNVSTLELGDSALYLCASRWTGDNEQYFGPGTRLTVT.

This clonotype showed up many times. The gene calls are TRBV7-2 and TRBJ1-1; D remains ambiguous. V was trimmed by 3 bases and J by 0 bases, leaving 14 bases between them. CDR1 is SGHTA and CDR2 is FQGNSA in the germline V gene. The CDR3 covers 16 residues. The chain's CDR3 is CASSFRRSILNTEAFF. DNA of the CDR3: TGTGCCAGCAGCTTCCGAAGATCGATCTTGAACACTGAAGCTTTCTTT.

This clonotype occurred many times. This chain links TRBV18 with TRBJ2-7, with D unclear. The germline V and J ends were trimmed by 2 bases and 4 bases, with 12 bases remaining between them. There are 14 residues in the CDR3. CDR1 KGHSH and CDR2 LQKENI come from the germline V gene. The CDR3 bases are TGTGCCAGCTCACCAAACGGGCGCCCTTACGAGCAGTACGTC. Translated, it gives CASSPNGRPYEQYV.

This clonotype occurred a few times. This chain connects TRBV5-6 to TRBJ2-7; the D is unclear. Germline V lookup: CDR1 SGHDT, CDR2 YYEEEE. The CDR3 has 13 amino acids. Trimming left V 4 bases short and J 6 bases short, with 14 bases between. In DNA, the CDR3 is TGTGCCAGCAGCCAATCGTGGGGTCCCGAGCAGTACGTC. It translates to CASSQSWGPEQYV.

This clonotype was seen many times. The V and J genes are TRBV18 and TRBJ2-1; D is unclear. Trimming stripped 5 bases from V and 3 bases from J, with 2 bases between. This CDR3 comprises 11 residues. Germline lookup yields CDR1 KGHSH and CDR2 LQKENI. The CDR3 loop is CASSFYNEQFF. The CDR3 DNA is TGTGCCAGCTCATTCTACAATGAGCAGTTCTTC.

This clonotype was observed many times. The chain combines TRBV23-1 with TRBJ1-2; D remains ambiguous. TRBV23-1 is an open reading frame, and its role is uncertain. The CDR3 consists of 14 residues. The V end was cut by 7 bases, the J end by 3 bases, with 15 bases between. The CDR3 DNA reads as TGCGCCAGCAAAAGTTCCCGAGCGGACTATGGCTACACCTTC. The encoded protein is CASKSSRADYGYTF.

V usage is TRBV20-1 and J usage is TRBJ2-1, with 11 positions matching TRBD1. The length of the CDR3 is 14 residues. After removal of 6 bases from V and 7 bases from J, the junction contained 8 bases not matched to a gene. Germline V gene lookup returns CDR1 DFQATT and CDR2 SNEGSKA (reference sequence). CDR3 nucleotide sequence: TGCAGTGCGGGGACAGGGGGGTCGAGGAATGAGCAGTTCTTC. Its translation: CSAGTGGSRNEQFF.

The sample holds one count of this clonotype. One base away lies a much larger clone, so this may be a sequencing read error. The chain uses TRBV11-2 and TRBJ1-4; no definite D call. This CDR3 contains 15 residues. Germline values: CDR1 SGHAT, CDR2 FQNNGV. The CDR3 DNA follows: TGTGCCAGCAGCTTATCGCAGAGAATTAATGAAAAACCGTTTTTT. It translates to CASSLSQRINEKPFF.

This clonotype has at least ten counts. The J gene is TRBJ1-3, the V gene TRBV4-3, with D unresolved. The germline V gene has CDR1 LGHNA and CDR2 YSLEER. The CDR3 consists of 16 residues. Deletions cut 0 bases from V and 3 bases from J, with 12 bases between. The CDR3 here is CASSQDTAADGNTIYF. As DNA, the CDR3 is TGCGCCAGCAGCCAAGACACCGCCGCTGATGGAAACACCATATATTTT.

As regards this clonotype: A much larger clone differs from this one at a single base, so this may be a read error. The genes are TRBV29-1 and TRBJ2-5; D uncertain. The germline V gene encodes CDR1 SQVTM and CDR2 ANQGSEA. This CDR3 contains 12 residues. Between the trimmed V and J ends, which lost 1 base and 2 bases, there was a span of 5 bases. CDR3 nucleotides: TGCAGCGTTGAAGTCAGTCAAGAGACCCAGTACTTC. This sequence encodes CSVEVSQETQYF.

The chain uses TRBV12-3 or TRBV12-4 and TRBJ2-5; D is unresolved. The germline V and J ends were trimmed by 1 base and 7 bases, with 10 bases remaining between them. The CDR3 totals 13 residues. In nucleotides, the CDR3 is TGTGCCAGCAGTTTAGAGGCCCGGTGGACCCAGTACTTC. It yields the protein CASSLEARWTQYF.

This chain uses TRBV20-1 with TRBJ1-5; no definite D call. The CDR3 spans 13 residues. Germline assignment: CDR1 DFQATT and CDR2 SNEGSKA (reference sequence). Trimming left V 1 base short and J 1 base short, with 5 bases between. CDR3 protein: CSARGMSNQPQHF. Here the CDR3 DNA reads TGCAGTGCTAGAGGAATGAGCAATCAGCCCCAGCATTTT.

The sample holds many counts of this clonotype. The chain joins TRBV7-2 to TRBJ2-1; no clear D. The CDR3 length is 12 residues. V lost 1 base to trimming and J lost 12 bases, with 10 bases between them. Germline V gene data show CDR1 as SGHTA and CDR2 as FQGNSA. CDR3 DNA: TGTGCCAGCAGCTTAGTAGGCCTGGGGCAGTTCTTC. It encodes CASSLVGLGQFF.

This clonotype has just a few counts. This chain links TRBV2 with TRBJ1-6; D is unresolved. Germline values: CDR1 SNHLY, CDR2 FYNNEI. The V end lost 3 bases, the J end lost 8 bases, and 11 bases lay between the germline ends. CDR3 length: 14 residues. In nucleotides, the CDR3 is TGTGCCAGCAGTGAGGAACTTAGGGATTCACCCCTCCACTTT. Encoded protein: CASSEELRDSPLHF. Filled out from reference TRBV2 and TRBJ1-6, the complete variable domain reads EPEVTQTPSHQVTQMGQEVILRCVPISNHLYFYWYRQILGQKVEFLVSFYNNEISEKSEIFDDQFSVERPDGSNFTLKIRSTKLEDSAMYFCASSEELRDSPLHFGNGTRLTVT.